In this sample, the clone carrying this T cell receptor beta chain turned up a few times. Sequenced by immunoSEQ multiplex PCR; TCRdb stores in-frame clones only, minus some. The data contain around 260,000 clones, 75% to 90% of them seen just once; the ten biggest clones take up about 4.5%. The record originates from a study of blood T cell repertoires in COVID-19. Overall study context: There were acute and convalescent COVID-19 samples, and they came from the United States, Italy and Spain. In each case, the material was cDNA or gDNA derived from T cells, B-cell-depleted T cells, or PBMCs.

The length of the CDR3 is 13 residues. Germline trimming cut 5 bases from V and 12 bases from J; bases unmatched to any gene: 12. Germline V gene lookup returns CDR1 SEHNR and CDR2 FQNEAQ (reference sequence). The gene calls are TRBV7-9 and TRBJ1-2, with TRBD1 matching over 7 bases. This clonotype was obtained from a man aged 55 to 70 who had recovered from COVID-19. Sequencing was performed on peripheral blood. CDR3 in DNA: TGTGCCAGCAGCATCCTTACAGGGGCCCGGGACACCTTC. Translating gives CASSILTGARDTF.